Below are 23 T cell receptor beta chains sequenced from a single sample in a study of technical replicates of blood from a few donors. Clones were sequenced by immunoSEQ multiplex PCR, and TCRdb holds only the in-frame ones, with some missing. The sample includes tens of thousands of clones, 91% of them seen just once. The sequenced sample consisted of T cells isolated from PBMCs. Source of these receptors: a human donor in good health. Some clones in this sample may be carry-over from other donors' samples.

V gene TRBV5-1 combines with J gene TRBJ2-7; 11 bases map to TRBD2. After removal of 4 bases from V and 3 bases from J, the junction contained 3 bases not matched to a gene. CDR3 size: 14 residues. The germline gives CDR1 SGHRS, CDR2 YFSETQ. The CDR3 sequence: CASSPGTSGYEQYF. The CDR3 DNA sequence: TGCGCCAGCAGCCCCGGGACTAGCGGCTACGAGCAGTACTTC. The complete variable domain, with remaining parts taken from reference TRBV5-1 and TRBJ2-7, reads KAGVTQTPRYLIKTRGQQVTLSCSPISGHRSVSWYQQTPGQGLQFLFEYFSETQRNKGNFPGRFSGRQFSNSRSEMNVSTLELGDSALYLCASSPGTSGYEQYFGPGTRLTVT.

Written as DNA, the CDR3 is TGTGCCAGCAGTGATGACAGGGTAATTAATGAAAAACTGTTTTTT. Translated: CASSDDRVINEKLFF. This chain joins TRBV2 and TRBJ1-4; 7 positions agree with TRBD1. CDR1 and CDR2 from the germline V gene are SNHLY and FYNNEI. CDR3 length: 15 amino acids. V was pared by 3 bases and J by 4 bases, with 5 bases of the junction left unmatched.

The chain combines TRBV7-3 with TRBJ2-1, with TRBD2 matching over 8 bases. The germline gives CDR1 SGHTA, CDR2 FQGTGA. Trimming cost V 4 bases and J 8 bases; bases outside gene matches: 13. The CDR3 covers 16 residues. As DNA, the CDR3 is TGTGCCAGCAGCTCGGGAGGGGCCTCCCGGCGGGATGAGCAGTTCTTC. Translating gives CASSSGGASRRDEQFF.

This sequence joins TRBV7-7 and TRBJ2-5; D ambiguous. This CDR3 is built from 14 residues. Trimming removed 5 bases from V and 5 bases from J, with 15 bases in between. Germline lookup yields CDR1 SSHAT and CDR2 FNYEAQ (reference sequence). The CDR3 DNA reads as TGTGCCAGCAGCGCGGAAGTAAGATTTGAGACCCAGTACTTC. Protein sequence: CASSAEVRFETQYF.

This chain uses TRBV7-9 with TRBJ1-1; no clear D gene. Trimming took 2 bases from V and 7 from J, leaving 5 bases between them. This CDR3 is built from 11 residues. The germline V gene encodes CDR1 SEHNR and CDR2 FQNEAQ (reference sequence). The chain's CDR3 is CASSLRGEAFF. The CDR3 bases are TGTGCCAGCAGCTTACGCGGTGAAGCTTTCTTT.

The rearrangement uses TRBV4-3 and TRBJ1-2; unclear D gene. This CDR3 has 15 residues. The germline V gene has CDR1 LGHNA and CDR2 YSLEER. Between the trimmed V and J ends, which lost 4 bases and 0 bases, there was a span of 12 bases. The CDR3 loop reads CASSLAESANYGYTF. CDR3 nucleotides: TGCGCCAGCAGCCTAGCTGAGAGTGCTAACTATGGCTACACCTTC.

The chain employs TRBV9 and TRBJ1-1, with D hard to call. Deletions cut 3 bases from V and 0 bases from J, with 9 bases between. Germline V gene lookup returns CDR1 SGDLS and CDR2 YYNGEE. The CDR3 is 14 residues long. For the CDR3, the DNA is TGTGCCAGCAGCGCGAGGCTCTTGAACACTGAAGCTTTCTTT. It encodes CASSARLLNTEAFF.

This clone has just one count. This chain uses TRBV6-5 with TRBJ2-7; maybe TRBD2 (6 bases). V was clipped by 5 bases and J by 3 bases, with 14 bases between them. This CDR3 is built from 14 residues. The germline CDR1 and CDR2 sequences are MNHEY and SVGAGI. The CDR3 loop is CASSAAGGDYEQYF. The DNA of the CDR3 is TGTGCCAGCAGTGCCGCGGGCGGGGACTACGAGCAGTACTTC.

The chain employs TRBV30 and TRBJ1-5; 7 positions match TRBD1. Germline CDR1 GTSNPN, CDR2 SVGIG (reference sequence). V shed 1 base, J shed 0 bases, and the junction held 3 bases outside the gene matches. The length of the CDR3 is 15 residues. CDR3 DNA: TGTGCCTGGAGTGCGGGACAGTATAGCAATCAGCCCCAGCATTTT. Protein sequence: CAWSAGQYSNQPQHF.

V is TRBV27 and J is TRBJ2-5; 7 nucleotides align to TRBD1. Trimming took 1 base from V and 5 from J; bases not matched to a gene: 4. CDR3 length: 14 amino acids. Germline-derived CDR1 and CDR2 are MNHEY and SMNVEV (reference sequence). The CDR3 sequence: CASSLLGGGETQYF. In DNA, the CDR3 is TGTGCCAGCAGTTTATTAGGGGGCGGGGAGACCCAGTACTTC.

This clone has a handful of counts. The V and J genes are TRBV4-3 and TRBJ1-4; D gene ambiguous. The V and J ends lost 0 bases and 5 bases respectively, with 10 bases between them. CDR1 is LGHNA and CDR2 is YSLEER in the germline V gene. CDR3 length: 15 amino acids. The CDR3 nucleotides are TGCGCCAGCAGCCAAGATGCAGGATCCAATGAAAAACTGTTTTTT. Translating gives CASSQDAGSNEKLFF.

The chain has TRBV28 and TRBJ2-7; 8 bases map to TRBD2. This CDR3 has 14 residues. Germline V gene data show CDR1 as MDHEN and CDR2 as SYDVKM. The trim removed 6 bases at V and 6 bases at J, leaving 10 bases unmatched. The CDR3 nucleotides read TGTGCCAGCAGCCCCTCGGGGGCGGGGGGCGAGCAGTACTTC. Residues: CASSPSGAGGEQYF.

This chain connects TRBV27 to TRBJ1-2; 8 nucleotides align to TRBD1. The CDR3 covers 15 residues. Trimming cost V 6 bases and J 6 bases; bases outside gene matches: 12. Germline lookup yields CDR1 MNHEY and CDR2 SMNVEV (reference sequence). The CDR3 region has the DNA TGTGCCAGCAGCATAGAATTGGGACAGGCAGATGGCTACACCTTC. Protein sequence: CASSIELGQADGYTF.

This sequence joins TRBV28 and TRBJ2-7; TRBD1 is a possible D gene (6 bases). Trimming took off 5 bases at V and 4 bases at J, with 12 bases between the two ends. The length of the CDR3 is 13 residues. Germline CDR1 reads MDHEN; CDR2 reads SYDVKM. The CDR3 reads CASSATQGYEQYF. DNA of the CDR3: TGTGCCAGCAGTGCCACACAGGGTTACGAGCAGTACTTC.

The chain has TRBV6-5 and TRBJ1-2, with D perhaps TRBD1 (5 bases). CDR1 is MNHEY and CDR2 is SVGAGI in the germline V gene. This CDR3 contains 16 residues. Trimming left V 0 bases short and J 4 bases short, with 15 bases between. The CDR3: CASSYSFGRAFYGYTF. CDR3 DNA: TGTGCCAGCAGTTACTCCTTCGGCAGGGCCTTCTATGGCTACACCTTC.

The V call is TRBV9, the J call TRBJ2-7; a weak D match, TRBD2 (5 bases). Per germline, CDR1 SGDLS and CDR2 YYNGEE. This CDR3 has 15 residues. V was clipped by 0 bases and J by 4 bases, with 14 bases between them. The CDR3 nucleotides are TGTGCCAGCAGCGTAGGTGTGGACTTTAGATACGAGCAGTACTTC. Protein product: CASSVGVDFRYEQYF.

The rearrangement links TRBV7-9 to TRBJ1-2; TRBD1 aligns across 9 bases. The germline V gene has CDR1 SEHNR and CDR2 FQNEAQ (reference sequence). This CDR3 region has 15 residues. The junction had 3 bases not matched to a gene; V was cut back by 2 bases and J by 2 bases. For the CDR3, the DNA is TGTGCCAGCAGCTTAAAGGGACAGGGCAACTATGGCTACACCTTC. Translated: CASSLKGQGNYGYTF.

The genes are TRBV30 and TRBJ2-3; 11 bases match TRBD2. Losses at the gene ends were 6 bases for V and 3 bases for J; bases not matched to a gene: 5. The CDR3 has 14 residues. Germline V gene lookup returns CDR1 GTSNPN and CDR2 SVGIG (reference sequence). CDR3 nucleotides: TGTGCCTGCCTACTAGCGGGAGTAACAGATACGCAGTATTTT. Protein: CACLLAGVTDTQYF.

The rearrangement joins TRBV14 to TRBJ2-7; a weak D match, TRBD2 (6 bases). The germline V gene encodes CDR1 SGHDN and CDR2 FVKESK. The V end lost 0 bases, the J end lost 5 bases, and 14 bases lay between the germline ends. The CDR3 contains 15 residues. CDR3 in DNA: TGTGCCAGCAGCCAAGATTGGAGGGGTTTAGACGAGCAGTACTTC. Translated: CASSQDWRGLDEQYF. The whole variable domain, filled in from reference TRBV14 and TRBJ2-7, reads EAGVTQFPSHSVIEKGQTVTLRCDPISGHDNLYWYRRVMGKEIKFLLHFVKESKQDESGMPNNRFLAERTGGTYSTLKVQPAELEDSGVYFCASSQDWRGLDEQYFGPGTRLTVT.

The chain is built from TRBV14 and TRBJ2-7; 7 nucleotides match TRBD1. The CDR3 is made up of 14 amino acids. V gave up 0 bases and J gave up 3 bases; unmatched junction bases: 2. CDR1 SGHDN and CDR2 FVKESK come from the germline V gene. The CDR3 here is CASSQDYRGYEQYF. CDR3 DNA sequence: TGTGCCAGCAGCCAAGATTACAGGGGCTACGAGCAGTACTTC.

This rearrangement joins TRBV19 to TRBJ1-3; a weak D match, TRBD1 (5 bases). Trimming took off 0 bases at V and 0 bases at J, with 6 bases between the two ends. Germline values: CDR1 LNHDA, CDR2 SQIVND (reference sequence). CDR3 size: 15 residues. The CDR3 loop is CASSIEGGSGNTIYF. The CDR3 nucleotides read TGTGCCAGTAGTATAGAGGGGGGCTCTGGAAACACCATATATTTT.

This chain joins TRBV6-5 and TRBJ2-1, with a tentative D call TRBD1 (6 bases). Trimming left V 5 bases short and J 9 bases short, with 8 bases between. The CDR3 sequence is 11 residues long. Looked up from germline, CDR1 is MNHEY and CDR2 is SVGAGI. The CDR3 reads CASSQGFEQFF. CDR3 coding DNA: TGTGCCAGCAGTCAGGGGTTTGAGCAGTTCTTC.

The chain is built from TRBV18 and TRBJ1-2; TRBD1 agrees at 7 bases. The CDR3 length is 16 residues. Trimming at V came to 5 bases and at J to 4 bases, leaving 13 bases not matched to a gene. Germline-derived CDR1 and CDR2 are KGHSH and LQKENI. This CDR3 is CASSSAGTDFLYGYTF. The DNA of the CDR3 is TGTGCCAGCTCATCGGCCGGGACAGACTTTCTCTATGGCTACACCTTC. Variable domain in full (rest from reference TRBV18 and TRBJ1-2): NAGVMQNPRHLVRRRGQEARLRCSPMKGHSHVYWYRQLPEEGLKFMVYLQKENIIDESGMPKERFSAEFPKEGPSILRIQQVVRGDSAAYFCASSSAGTDFLYGYTFGSGTRLTVV.